Listed here are 17 T cell receptor beta chains from one sample, sequenced in a study of T cells after somatic rescue of genetic block. The table came from immunoSEQ multiplex PCR; TCRdb's copy has only in-frame clones and leaves some out. In the table there are roughly 67,000 clones, roughly 92% of which are singletons. The sequencing input was peripheral blood mononuclear cells (PBMCs). The receptor source for this set is a man aged 40-50 years.

V is TRBV6-1 and J is TRBJ1-1, with D perhaps matching TRBD1 (5 bases). V shed 2 bases and J shed 1 base, with 8 bases lying between them. Germline CDR1 is MNHNS and CDR2 is SASEGT. The CDR3 loop spans 14 amino acids. The CDR3 DNA follows: TGTGCCAGCAGTGAACAGGGTCCGAACACTGAAGCTTTCTTT. Amino acid sequence: CASSEQGPNTEAFF.

The chain employs TRBV2 and TRBJ2-6, with D possibly matching TRBD1 (5 bases). This CDR3 has 15 amino acids. Trimming pared 4 bases from V and 4 bases from J, leaving 11 bases between. Germline-derived CDR1 and CDR2 are SNHLY and FYNNEI. For the CDR3, the DNA is TGTGCCAGCAGTGTGACAGATTCGGGGGCCAACGTCCTGACTTTC. Its translation is CASSVTDSGANVLTF.

The V gene is TRBV25-1, the J gene TRBJ1-2, with 11 bases matching TRBD1. In germline, CDR1 is MGHDK, CDR2 SYGVNS. The CDR3 is 16 residues long. The V gene end was trimmed by 4 bases and the J gene end by 5 bases; junction bases not matched to a gene: 9. CDR3 nucleotide sequence: TGTGCCAGCAGTGCAAACCCGGGACAGGGGGATTATGGCTACACCTTC. Protein: CASSANPGQGDYGYTF.

The V and J genes are TRBV5-1 and TRBJ2-2; D uncertain. V lost 3 bases, J lost 5 bases, and 5 bases lay in between. This CDR3 is built from 12 residues. Germline loops: CDR1 SGHRS, CDR2 YFSETQ. The CDR3 reads CASSWGTGELFF. The CDR3 coding sequence is TGCGCCAGCAGCTGGGGAACCGGGGAGCTGTTTTTT.

The chain recombines TRBV5-4 with TRBJ2-7, with D maybe TRBD1 (6 bases). This CDR3 is built from 19 residues. V was trimmed by 4 bases and J by 2 bases, leaving 28 bases between them. The germline V gene encodes CDR1 SGHNT and CDR2 YYREEE (reference sequence). The CDR3: CASSLPWGQGDVGTYEQYF. The CDR3 nucleotides read TGTGCCAGCAGCCTACCTTGGGGACAAGGGGATGTAGGGACCTACGAGCAGTACTTC.

J is TRBJ2-5 and V is TRBV25-1, with TRBD1 matching over 8 bases. After removal of 1 base from V and 6 bases from J, the junction contained 7 bases not matched to a gene. The germline V gene encodes CDR1 MGHDK and CDR2 SYGVNS. There are 15 residues in the CDR3. The CDR3 bases are TGTGCCAGCAGTGAATGGGGACAGGTCGGCAAGACCCAGTACTTC. As protein: CASSEWGQVGKTQYF.

As for this clone: The junction does not match germline at one end; this may be a read error. This chain connects TRBV7-7 to TRBJ2-5; TRBD2 matches at 12 bases. Per the germline V gene, CDR1 is SSHAT and CDR2 is FNYEAQ (reference sequence). The CDR3 contains 14 residues. CDR3 in amino acids: CASSLAGGAETQYF. CDR3 bases: TGTGCTAGCAGCCTAGCGGGGGGGGCCGAGACCCAGTACTTC.

Only one count was recorded for this clone. The CDR3 DNA is TGTGCCTGGAGTATAGGACCCTCTGGGGCCAACGTCCTGACTTTC. This encodes CAWSIGPSGANVLTF. J is TRBJ2-6 and V is TRBV30; no firm D call. This CDR3 region has 15 residues. V lost 2 bases and J lost 0, with 8 bases in between. CDR1 GTSNPN and CDR2 SVGIG come from the germline V gene (reference sequence).

The chain recombines TRBV18 with TRBJ1-2; 7 positions match TRBD1. CDR1 is KGHSH, CDR2 LQKENI, per germline. V dropped 6 bases and J dropped 9; count of bases not matched to a gene: 10. The CDR3 sequence is 13 residues long. The CDR3 coding sequence is TGTGCCAGCTCGGCAGACAGGGAAAGGAGCTACACCTTC. Translating it yields CASSADRERSYTF.

The chain is built from TRBV19 and TRBJ1-5, with D maybe TRBD1 (5 bases). The germline V gene encodes CDR1 LNHDA and CDR2 SQIVND (reference sequence). The CDR3 totals 14 residues. CDR3 DNA sequence: TGTGGTTCGACCCAAAGGGGCTCCCTTCAGCCCCAGCATTTT. The encoded protein is CGSTQRGSLQPQHF.

V is TRBV5-6 and J is TRBJ2-1; D might be TRBD2 (5 bases). The germline V gene encodes CDR1 SGHDT and CDR2 YYEEEE. V lost 0 bases and J lost 5, with 12 bases in between. CDR3 length: 15 amino acids. The CDR3 loop is CASSLDSGTHNEQFF. CDR3 DNA: TGTGCCAGCAGCTTGGATTCGGGAACCCACAATGAGCAGTTCTTC.

The V and J genes are TRBV4-2 and TRBJ1-3; TRBD1 agrees at 8 bases. Germline CDR1 is LGHNA and CDR2 is YNFKEQ. The CDR3 is made up of 16 amino acids. V shed 2 bases, J shed 3 bases, and the junction held 6 bases outside the gene matches. The CDR3 sequence: CASSQPQGAGGNTIYF. CDR3 nucleotides: TGTGCCAGCAGCCAACCGCAGGGGGCAGGTGGAAACACCATATATTTT.

The V call is TRBV15, the J call TRBJ1-1; no firm D call. CDR3 length equals 15 residues. Germline CDR1 reads LNHNV; CDR2 reads YYDKDF (reference sequence). Trimming shortened V by 0 bases and J by 4 bases, and 12 bases separated the two germline ends. The CDR3 DNA follows: TGTGCCACCAGCAGAGATACGATCGGGGTCACTGAAGCTTTCTTT. Translation: CATSRDTIGVTEAFF.

This chain connects TRBV2 to TRBJ1-6; no clear D gene. V was clipped by 7 bases and J by 10 bases, with 17 bases between them. Germline CDR1 reads SNHLY; CDR2 reads FYNNEI. This CDR3 spans 14 amino acids. The CDR3 protein is CASTFATEGSPLHF. CDR3 sequence (DNA): TGTGCCAGCACCTTCGCTACCGAAGGCTCACCCCTCCACTTT.

The table lists this clone with a count of one. This chain uses TRBV11-2 with TRBJ2-1, with TRBD2 as a possible D gene (5 bases). The CDR3 has 14 amino acids. Germline CDR1 and CDR2: SGHAT and FQNNGV. The germline V and J ends were trimmed by 4 bases and 7 bases, with 14 bases remaining between them. CDR3 in DNA: TGTGCCAGCAGCTCTACGGGAACTCTTAATGAGCAGTTCTTC. Its protein is CASSSTGTLNEQFF.

This chain connects TRBV27 to TRBJ2-1; 7 bases are a match to TRBD2. Trimming at V came to 5 bases and at J to 5 bases, leaving 9 bases not matched to a gene. This CDR3 has 15 residues. Germline CDR1 is MNHEY and CDR2 is SMNVEV (reference sequence). In DNA form, the CDR3 reads TGTGCCAGCAGTCCAACCGGGACTAAAAACAATGAGCAGTTCTTC. As protein: CASSPTGTKNNEQFF.

CDR3 residues: CASGETQYF. Here the CDR3 DNA reads TGTGCCAGCGGCGAGACCCAGTACTTC. The V and J genes are TRBV6-1 and TRBJ2-5; D remains ambiguous. The V gene's germline CDR1 is MNHNS and CDR2 SASEGT. Trimming removed 8 bases at V and 5 bases at J, with 3 bases between. This CDR3 is built from 9 residues.